This TCR beta chain was sequenced in a study of kidney transplant recipient with SARS-CoV-2 infection. TCRdb redid the calling of the reads with MiXCR, one entry per CDR3 protein. The data hold 200,000 to 300,000 distinct CDR3 sequences, with 25% to 30% observed a single time. The CDR3 has 15 residues. Germline-derived CDR1 and CDR2 are LGHNA and YSLEER. V shed 4 bases and J 5 bases; nucleotides not matched to a gene: 9. In this sample, this clonotype turned up many times. The chain is built from TRBV4-3 and TRBJ2-7, with 9 bases matching TRBD1. Specimen: a blood sample, collected at baseline and on roughly day 120 from a kidney transplant recipient. The origin of this receptor is a male patient between 25 and 40 years old who had COVID-19 and was a kidney transplant recipient. The graft donor may account for some of the T cells. The CDR3 loop reads CASSPYRDRVNEQYF. The CDR3 coding sequence is TGCGCCAGCAGCCCCTATCGGGACAGGGTCAACGAGCAGTACTTC.